This TCR beta chain is drawn from a study of immune reconstitution after stem cell transplant in scleroderma. Germline CDR1 and CDR2: DFQATT and SNEGSKA (reference sequence). This CDR3 has 15 amino acids. V was cut by 3 bases and J by 3 bases, with 17 bases left in between. Relative to its sample, this clonotype is medium-sized. TCRdb used MiXCR to reprocess the RT-PCR reads, holding one entry per CDR3 protein. The sample holds around 4,400 distinct CDR3 sequences, less than 8.5% seen once. The rearrangement joins TRBV20-1 to TRBJ1-2; maybe TRBD1 (5 bases). This specimen was collected before or after autologous hematopoietic stem cell transplantation (not recorded which). The TCR sequence derives from a male donor with systemic sclerosis. The CDR3 sequence: CSASGASKADYGYTF. In nucleotides, the CDR3 is TGCAGTGCTAGCGGGGCCTCGAAGGCGGACTATGGCTACACCTTC.